This T cell receptor beta chain was identified in a study of cytomegalovirus exposure and HLA in healthy donors. Whole-study context: Drawn from HLA-typed donors, 65 million to 100 million unique TCRs were held in an early data release. Study findings and constraints: The availability of immune exposure information extended only to CMV serostatus.

Worth noting for this clone: What it binds is unknown.

The CDR3 has 12 residues. V was clipped by 2 bases and J by 3 bases, with 5 bases between them. PCR amplification relied on 60 Vbeta primers (plus 13 Jbeta primers). Repertoires were generated with immunoSEQ multiplex PCR, while TCRdb's copy carries only in-frame clones and drops some. This sample yields 210,000 or so clones, of which 70% to 80% are seen a single time; 2.7% belongs to the top ten. The chain links TRBV23-1 to TRBJ2-7; TRBD1 might be the D (5 bases). TRBV23-1 is noted as an ORF with a role that remains uncertain. This sequence was found in a woman in her sixties or seventies in good health and CMV-seropositive. The sequenced sample consisted of PBMCs. The CDR3, as DNA: TGCGCCAGCAGTCAAGACAGCTACGAGCAGTACTTC. Its protein is CASSQDSYEQYF.